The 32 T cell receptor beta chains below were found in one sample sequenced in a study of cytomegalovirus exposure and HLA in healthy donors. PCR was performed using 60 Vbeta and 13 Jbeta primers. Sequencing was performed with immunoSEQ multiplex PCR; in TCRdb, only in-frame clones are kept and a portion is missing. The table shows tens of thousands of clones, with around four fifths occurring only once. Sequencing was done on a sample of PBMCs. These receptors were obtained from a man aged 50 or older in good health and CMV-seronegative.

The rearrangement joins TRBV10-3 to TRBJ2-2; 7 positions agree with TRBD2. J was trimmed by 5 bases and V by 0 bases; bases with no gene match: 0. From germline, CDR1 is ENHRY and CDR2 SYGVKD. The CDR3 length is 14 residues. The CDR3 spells CAISESGGTGELFF. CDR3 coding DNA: TGTGCCATCAGTGAGTCGGGGGGGACCGGGGAGCTGTTTTTT.

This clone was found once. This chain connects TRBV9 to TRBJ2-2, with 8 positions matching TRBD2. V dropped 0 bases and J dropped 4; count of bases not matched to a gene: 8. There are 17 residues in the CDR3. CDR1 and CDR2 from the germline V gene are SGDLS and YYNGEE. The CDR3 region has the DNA TGTGCCAGCAGCGTAGCGGTGGACGGGGGGGGCACCGGGGAGCTGTTTTTT. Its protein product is CASSVAVDGGGTGELFF.

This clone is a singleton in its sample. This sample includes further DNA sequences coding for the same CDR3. The CDR3 loop is CASSRTNNYGYTF. The CDR3 DNA reads as TGTGCCAGCAGCCGGACAAATAACTATGGCTACACCTTC. This sequence joins TRBV28 and TRBJ1-2, with a weak D call TRBD1 (5 bases). V gave up 6 bases and J gave up 1 base, with 9 bases separating them. The CDR3 extends over 13 amino acids. The germline V gene has CDR1 MDHEN and CDR2 SYDVKM.

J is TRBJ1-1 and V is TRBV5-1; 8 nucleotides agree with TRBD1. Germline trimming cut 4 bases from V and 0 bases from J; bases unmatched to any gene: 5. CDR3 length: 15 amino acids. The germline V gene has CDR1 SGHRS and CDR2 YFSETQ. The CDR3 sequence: CASSEGTGMNTEAFF. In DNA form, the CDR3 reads TGCGCCAGCAGCGAAGGGACAGGAATGAACACTGAAGCTTTCTTT.

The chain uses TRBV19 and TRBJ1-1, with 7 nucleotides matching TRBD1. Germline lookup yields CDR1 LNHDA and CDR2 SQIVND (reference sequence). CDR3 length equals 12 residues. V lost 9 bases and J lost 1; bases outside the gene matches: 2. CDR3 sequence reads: CASRDRNTEAFF. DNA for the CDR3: TGTGCCAGCCGGGACAGGAACACTGAAGCTTTCTTT.

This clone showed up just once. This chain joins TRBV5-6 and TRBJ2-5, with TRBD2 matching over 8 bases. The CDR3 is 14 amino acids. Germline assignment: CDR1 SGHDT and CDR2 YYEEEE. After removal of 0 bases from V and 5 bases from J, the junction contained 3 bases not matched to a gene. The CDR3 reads CASSLGVAGETQYF. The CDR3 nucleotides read TGTGCCAGCAGCTTGGGCGTAGCGGGGGAGACCCAGTACTTC.

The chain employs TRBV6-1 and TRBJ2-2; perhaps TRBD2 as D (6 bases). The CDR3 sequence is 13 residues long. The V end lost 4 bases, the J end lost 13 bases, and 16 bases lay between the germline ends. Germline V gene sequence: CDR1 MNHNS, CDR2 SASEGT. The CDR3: CASSAPGSGRLFF. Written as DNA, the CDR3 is TGTGCCAGCAGTGCCCCCGGGTCCGGGAGGCTGTTTTTT.

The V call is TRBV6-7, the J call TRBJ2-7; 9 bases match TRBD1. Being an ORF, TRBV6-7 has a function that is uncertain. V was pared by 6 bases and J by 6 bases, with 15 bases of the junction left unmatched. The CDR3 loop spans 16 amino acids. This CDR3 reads CASRTLPGQGISEQYF. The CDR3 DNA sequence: TGTGCCAGCAGGACTCTTCCGGGACAGGGAATCTCCGAGCAGTACTTC.

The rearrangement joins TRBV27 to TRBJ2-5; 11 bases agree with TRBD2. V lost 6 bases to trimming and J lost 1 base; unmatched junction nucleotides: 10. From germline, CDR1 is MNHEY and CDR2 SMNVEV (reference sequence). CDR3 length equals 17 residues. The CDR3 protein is CASSLKGLAGPQETQYF. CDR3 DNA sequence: TGTGCCAGCAGCTTAAAAGGACTAGCGGGCCCCCAAGAGACCCAGTACTTC.

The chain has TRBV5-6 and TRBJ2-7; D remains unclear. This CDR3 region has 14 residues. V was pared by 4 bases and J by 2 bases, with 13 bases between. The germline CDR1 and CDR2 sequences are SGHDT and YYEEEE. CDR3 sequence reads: CASSPWLGAYEQYF. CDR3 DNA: TGTGCCAGCAGCCCCTGGCTGGGCGCCTACGAGCAGTACTTC.

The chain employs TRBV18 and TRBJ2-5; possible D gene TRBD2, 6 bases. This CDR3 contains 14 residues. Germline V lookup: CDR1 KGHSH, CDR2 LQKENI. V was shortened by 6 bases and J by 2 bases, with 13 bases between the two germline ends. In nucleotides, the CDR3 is TGTGCCAGCTCCTTGGCGGGGTCTCAAGAGACCCAGTACTTC. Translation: CASSLAGSQETQYF.

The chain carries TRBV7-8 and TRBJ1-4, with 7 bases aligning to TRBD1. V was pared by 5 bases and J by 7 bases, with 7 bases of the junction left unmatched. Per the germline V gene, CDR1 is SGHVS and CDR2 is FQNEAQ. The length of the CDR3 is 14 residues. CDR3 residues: CASSKAQGFEKLFF. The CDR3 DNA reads TGTGCCAGCAGCAAGGCACAGGGGTTTGAAAAACTGTTTTTT.

The CDR3: CASSSPRGEFSGANVLTF. The CDR3 DNA reads as TGTGCCAGCAGTTCCCCCAGGGGAGAATTTTCTGGGGCCAACGTCCTGACTTTC. This chain uses TRBV27 with TRBJ2-6, with D perhaps matching TRBD1 (6 bases). V lost 4 bases to trimming and J lost 1 base, with 17 bases between them. Germline V gives CDR1 MNHEY, CDR2 SMNVEV (reference sequence). The CDR3 has 18 amino acids.

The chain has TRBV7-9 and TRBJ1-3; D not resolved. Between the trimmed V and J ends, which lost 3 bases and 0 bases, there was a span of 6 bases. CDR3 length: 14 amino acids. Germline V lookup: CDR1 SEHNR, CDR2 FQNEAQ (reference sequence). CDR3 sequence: CASSLGFSGNTIYF. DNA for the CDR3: TGTGCCAGCAGCTTGGGCTTCTCTGGAAACACCATATATTTT. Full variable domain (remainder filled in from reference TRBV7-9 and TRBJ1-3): DTGVSQNPRHKITKRGQNVTFRCDPISEHNRLYWYRQTLGQGPEFLTYFQNEAQLEKSRLLSDRFSAERPKGSFSTLEIQRTEQGDSAMYLCASSLGFSGNTIYFGEGSWLTVV.

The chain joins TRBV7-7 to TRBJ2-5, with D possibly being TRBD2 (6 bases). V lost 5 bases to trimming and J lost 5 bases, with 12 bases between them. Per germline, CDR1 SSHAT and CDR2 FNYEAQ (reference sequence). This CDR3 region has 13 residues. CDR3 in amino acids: CASSPGVLETQYF. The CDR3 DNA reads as TGTGCCAGCAGCCCGGGAGTCCTCGAGACCCAGTACTTC.

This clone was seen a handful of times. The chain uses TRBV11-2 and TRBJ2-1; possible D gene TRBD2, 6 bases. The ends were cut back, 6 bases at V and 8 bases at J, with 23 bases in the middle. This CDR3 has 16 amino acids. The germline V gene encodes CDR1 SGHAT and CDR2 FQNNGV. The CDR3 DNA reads TGTGCCAGCAGGAAAATAGCTGGGGGGTCTAGCTATGAGCAGTTCTTC. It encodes CASRKIAGGSSYEQFF.

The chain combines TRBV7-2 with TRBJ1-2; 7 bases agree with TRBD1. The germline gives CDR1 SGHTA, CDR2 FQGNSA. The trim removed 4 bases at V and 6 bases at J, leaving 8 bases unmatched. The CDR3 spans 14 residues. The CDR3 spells CASSSRQGRDGYTF. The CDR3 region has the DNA TGTGCCAGCAGCTCAAGACAGGGCAGAGATGGCTACACCTTC.

Here the CDR3 reads CASNKRGSQETQYF. CDR3 DNA sequence: TGTGCCAGCAACAAGCGGGGGTCTCAAGAGACCCAGTACTTC. J is TRBJ2-5 and V is TRBV11-2; 8 bases agree with TRBD2. With 7 bases clipped from V and 2 bases from J, the junction kept 6 bases outside the gene matches. Per the germline V gene, CDR1 is SGHAT and CDR2 is FQNNGV. This CDR3 is 14 amino acids long. The whole variable domain, filled in from reference TRBV11-2 and TRBJ2-5, reads EAGVAQSPRYKIIEKRQSVAFWCNPISGHATLYWYQQILGQGPKLLIQFQNNGVVDDSQLPKDRFSAERLKGVDSTLKIQPAKLEDSAVYLCASNKRGSQETQYFGPGTRLLVL.

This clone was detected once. In DNA, the CDR3 is TGTGCCAGCATTGGACAGAACACCGGGGAGCTGTTTTTT. This sequence encodes CASIGQNTGELFF. This chain connects TRBV2 to TRBJ2-2; D might be TRBD1 (5 bases). V lost 7 bases and J 1 base, leaving 7 bases between the germline ends. Germline assignment: CDR1 SNHLY and CDR2 FYNNEI. The CDR3 sequence is 13 residues long.

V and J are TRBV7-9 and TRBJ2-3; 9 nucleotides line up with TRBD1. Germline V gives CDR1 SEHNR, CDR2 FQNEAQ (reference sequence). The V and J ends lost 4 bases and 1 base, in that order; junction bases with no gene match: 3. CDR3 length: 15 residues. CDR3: CASSSNRGRTDTQYF. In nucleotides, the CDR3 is TGTGCCAGCAGCTCCAACAGGGGGCGCACAGATACGCAGTATTTT. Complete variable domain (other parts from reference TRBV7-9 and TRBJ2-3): DTGVSQNPRHKITKRGQNVTFRCDPISEHNRLYWYRQTLGQGPEFLTYFQNEAQLEKSRLLSDRFSAERPKGSFSTLEIQRTEQGDSAMYLCASSSNRGRTDTQYFGPGTRLTVL.

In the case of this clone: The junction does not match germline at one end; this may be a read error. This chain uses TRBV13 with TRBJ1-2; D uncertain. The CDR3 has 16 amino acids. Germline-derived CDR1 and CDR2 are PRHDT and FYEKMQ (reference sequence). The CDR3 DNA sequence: TGTGCCGGCAGCACGATCCGGGATTTCGACTATAATGGCTACACCTTC. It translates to CAGSTIRDFDYNGYTF. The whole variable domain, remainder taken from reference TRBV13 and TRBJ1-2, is AAGVIQSPRHLIKEKRETATLKCYPIPRHDTVYWYQQGPGQDPQFLISFYEKMQSDKGSIPDRFSAQQFSDYHSELNMSSLELGDSALYFCAGSTIRDFDYNGYTFGSGTRLTVV.

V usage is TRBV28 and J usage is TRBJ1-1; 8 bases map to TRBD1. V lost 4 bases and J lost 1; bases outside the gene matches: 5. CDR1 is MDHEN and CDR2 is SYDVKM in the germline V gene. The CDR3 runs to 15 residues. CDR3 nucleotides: TGTGCCAGCAGTTCGGTCGGGACAGGGAACACTGAAGCTTTCTTT. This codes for CASSSVGTGNTEAFF.

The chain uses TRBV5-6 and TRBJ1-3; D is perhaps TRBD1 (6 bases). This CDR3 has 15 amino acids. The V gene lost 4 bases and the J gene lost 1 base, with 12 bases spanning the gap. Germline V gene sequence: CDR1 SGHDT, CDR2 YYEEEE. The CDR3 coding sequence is TGTGCCAGCAGCCGCGACAGGTATTCTGGAAACACCATATATTTT. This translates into CASSRDRYSGNTIYF.

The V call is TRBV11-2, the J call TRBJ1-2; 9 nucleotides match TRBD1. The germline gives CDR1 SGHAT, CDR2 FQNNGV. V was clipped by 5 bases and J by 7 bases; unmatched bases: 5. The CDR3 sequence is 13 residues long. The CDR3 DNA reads TGTGCCAGCAGCAAGGACAGGGGCTCTGGCTACACCTTC. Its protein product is CASSKDRGSGYTF.

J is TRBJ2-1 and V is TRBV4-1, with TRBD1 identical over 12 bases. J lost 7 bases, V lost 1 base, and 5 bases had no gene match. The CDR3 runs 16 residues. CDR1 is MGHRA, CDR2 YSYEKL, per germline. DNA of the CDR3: TGCGCCAGCAGCCAAGTTTCGGGACAGGGGGCTAATGAGCAGTTCTTC. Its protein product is CASSQVSGQGANEQFF.

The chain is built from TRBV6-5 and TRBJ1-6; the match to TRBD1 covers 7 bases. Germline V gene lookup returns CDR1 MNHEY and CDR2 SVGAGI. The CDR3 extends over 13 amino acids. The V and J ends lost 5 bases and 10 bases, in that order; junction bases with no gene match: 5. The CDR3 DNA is TGTGCCAGCAGTCAGACAGGGACCTCACCCCTCCACTTT. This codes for CASSQTGTSPLHF.

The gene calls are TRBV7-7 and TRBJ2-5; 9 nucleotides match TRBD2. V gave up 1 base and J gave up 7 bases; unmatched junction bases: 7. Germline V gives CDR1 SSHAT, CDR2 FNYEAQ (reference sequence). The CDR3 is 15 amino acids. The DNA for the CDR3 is TGTGCCAGCAGCTTAGGTGCGGGGGGGCCGGGGACCCAGTACTTC. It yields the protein CASSLGAGGPGTQYF.

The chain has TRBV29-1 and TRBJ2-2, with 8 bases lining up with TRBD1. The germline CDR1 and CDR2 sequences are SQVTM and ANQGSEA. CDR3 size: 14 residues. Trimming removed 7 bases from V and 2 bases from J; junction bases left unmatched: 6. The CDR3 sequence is CSATGVVNTGELFF. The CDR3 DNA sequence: TGCAGCGCGACAGGGGTGGTAAACACCGGGGAGCTGTTTTTT.

The CDR3 region is CASSYSKAGGYGYTF. CDR3 DNA sequence: TGTGCCAGCAGTTACTCGAAGGCGGGGGGCTATGGCTACACCTTC. The rearrangement links TRBV6-5 to TRBJ1-2; tentatively, D is TRBD1 (5 bases). The CDR3 spans 15 residues. Germline CDR1 and CDR2: MNHEY and SVGAGI. Trimming shortened V by 0 bases and J by 4 bases, and 12 bases separated the two germline ends.

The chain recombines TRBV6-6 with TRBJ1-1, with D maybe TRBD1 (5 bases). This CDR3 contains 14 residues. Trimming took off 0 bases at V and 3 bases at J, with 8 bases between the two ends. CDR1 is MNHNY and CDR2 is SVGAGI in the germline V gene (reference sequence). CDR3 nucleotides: TGTGCCAGCAGTTACTCGCAGGGCTACACTGAAGCTTTCTTT. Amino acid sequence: CASSYSQGYTEAFF.

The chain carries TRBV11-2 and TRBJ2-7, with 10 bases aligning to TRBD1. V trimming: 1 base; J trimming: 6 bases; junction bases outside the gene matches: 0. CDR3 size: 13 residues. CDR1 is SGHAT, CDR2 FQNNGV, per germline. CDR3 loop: CASSLGTGGEQYF. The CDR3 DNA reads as TGTGCCAGCAGCTTAGGGACAGGGGGCGAGCAGTACTTC.

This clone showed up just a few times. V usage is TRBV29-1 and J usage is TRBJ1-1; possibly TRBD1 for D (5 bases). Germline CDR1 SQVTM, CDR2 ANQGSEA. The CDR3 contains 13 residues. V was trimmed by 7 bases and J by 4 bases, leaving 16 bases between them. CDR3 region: CSASLGARTEAFF. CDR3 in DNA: TGCAGCGCCTCCCTAGGGGCGCGCACTGAAGCTTTCTTT.